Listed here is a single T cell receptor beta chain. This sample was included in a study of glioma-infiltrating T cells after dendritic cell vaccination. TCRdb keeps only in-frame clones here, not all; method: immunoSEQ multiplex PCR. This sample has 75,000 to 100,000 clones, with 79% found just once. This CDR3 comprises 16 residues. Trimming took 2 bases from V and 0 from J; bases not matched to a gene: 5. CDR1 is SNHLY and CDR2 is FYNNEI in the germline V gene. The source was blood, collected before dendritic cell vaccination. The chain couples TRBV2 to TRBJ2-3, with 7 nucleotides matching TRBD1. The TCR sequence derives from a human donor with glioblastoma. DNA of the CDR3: TGTGCCAGCAGTGAATGGGGGACAGAGAGCACAGATACGCAGTATTTT. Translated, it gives CASSEWGTESTDTQYF. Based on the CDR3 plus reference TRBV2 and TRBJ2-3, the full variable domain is EPEVTQTPSHQVTQMGQEVILRCVPISNHLYFYWYRQILGQKVEFLVSFYNNEISEKSEIFDDQFSVERPDGSNFTLKIRSTKLEDSAMYFCASSEWGTESTDTQYFGPGTRLTVL.